This T cell receptor beta chain appears in the sequencing data of a study of T cell responses to AZD1222 COVID-19 vaccine. Whole-study findings and limits: Baseline seropositives among AZD1222 recipients totaled only six.

Trimming took 6 bases from V and 7 from J; bases not matched to a gene: 10. The CDR3 is 16 residues long. Germline V gene lookup returns CDR1 KGHSH and CDR2 LQKENI. Data came from immunoSEQ multiplex PCR; TCRdb stores just in-frame clones and leaves some out. The profile covers more than 85,000 clones, with approximately 83% appearing a single time and approximately 7.9% taken by the ten largest. This clone occurred a few times. The antigen is not known. The chain recombines TRBV18 with TRBJ1-6; TRBD1 matches 9 bases. The sequence was collected from an adult in good health. Sequencing was performed on peripheral blood, taken on day 0 of AZD1222 vaccination. The CDR3 spells CASSPSTGGKNSPLHF. CDR3 sequence (DNA): TGTGCCAGCTCCCCTTCGACAGGGGGAAAAAATTCACCCCTCCACTTT.